This TCR beta chain was sequenced in a study of STAT3 mutations in large granular lymphocyte leukemia. Study observations and caveats: Some patients had dominant TCR clones larger than their STAT3 mutant burden. Some patients had persisting codominant clonotypes that could mask small clones. Every T-LGLL patient had at least one immunodominant TCRbeta clonotype.

CDR3 length: 14 amino acids. With 2 bases removed from V and 2 bases from J, the gap between germline ends came to 10 bases. CDR1 and CDR2 (germline): GTSNPN, SVGIG (reference sequence). Details on this clone: Its cognate antigen is unknown.

Generated by immunoSEQ multiplex PCR, the TCRdb table keeps only in-frame clones and is missing some. The sample includes about 6,000 clones, about a third of them seen just once. J is TRBJ1-5 and V is TRBV30; D is unclear. The receptor comes from a woman aged 40 to 50 with T-cell large granular lymphocyte leukemia. Some clones in this sample may be carry-over from other donors' samples. Source material: peripheral blood mononuclear cells. The CDR3 loop reads CAWSKGLGNQPQHF. In nucleotides, the CDR3 is TGTGCCTGGAGTAAAGGGTTGGGCAATCAGCCCCAGCATTTT.